A single sample is the source of the 4 T cell receptor beta chains below, sequenced in a study of technical replicates of blood from a handful of donors. Profiled with immunoSEQ multiplex PCR; TCRdb holds only in-frame clones, not every one. The sample shows some 91,000 clones, around 95% of them seen only once. The specimen sequenced was T cells isolated from PBMCs. These receptors all stem from a human donor in good health.

The chain's CDR3 is CASSQGVSGNTIYF. CDR3 in DNA: TGTGCCAGCAGTCAAGGGGTTTCCGGAAACACCATATATTTT. V and J are TRBV7-2 and TRBJ1-3; TRBD1 is a possible D gene (5 bases). Looked up from germline, CDR1 is SGHTA and CDR2 is FQGNSA. The length of the CDR3 is 14 residues. V was trimmed by 6 bases and J by 4 bases, leaving 13 bases between them.

This rearrangement joins TRBV19 to TRBJ2-1; 8 bases are a match to TRBD2. Trimming took 6 bases from V and 2 from J; bases not matched to a gene: 6. Germline lookup yields CDR1 LNHDA and CDR2 SQIVND (reference sequence). The CDR3 runs to 15 residues. CDR3 DNA: TGTGCCAGTAGGCAAGCGGGAGAGGCCTACAATGAGCAGTTCTTC. Translation gives CASRQAGEAYNEQFF.

This sequence joins TRBV2 and TRBJ2-1; maybe TRBD2 (7 bases). The ends were cut back, 5 bases at V and 5 bases at J, with 28 bases in the middle. Germline V gene lookup returns CDR1 SNHLY and CDR2 FYNNEI. This CDR3 has 19 residues. The CDR3 region is CASSSYVSMGGTTNNEQFF. CDR3 DNA: TGTGCCAGCAGTTCCTACGTCAGCATGGGGGGGACAACAAACAATGAGCAGTTCTTC. The complete variable domain, with remaining parts taken from reference TRBV2 and TRBJ2-1, reads EPEVTQTPSHQVTQMGQEVILRCVPISNHLYFYWYRQILGQKVEFLVSFYNNEISEKSEIFDDQFSVERPDGSNFTLKIRSTKLEDSAMYFCASSSYVSMGGTTNNEQFFGPGTRLTVL.

The chain uses TRBV27 and TRBJ2-5; 7 bases map to TRBD1. This CDR3 region has 16 residues. The junction had 5 bases not matched to a gene; V was cut back by 0 bases and J by 1 base. Germline V gives CDR1 MNHEY, CDR2 SMNVEV (reference sequence). CDR3 residues: CASSLSPGTVQETQYF. As DNA, the CDR3 is TGTGCCAGCAGTTTATCTCCCGGGACAGTCCAAGAGACCCAGTACTTC.